This passage covers 23 T cell receptor beta chains from one sample sequenced in a study of blood T cell repertoires in COVID-19 (TCRdb year 2020). Library preparation was by the immunoSEQ multiplex PCR assay. TCRdb took over this immuneACCESS table, retaining in-frame rearrangements with V and J assigned. Such tables are incomplete; in checked studies, under half of the missing clones stem from an unresolved V gene, and the remainder is unexplained. The sample table shows more than 130,000 clones, and 88% are seen once. Roughly a tenth of the sample lies in the top ten. Sequencing used peripheral blood. These TCRs come from a man in his fifties with active or convalescent COVID-19.

This clone was seen only once. The genes are TRBV3-1 (or the pseudogene TRBV3-2) and TRBJ2-4; 8 positions agree with TRBD1. J lost 8 bases, V lost 5 bases, and 8 bases had no gene match. The CDR3 length is 14 residues. Per the germline V gene, CDR1 is LGHDT and CDR2 is YNNKEL (reference sequence). CDR3 amino acids: CASSKRTGSDIQYF. The CDR3 DNA reads as TGTGCCAGCAGCAAGAGGACAGGGTCTGACATTCAGTACTTC.

This clone has just one count. In DNA form, the CDR3 reads TGCAGCGTTGAAATCCAGAACACTGAAGCTTTCTTT. This codes for CSVEIQNTEAFF. The chain links TRBV29-1 to TRBJ1-1; D not resolved. CDR1 SQVTM and CDR2 ANQGSEA come from the germline V gene. This CDR3 is 12 amino acids long. V lost 2 bases and J 1 base, leaving 5 bases between the germline ends.

This chain connects TRBV3-1 (or the pseudogene TRBV3-2) to TRBJ2-5, with TRBD1 identical over 7 bases. The germline gives CDR1 LGHDT, CDR2 YNNKEL (reference sequence). The CDR3 is 15 residues long. V shed 1 base, J shed 7 bases, and the junction held 9 bases outside the gene matches. The DNA of the CDR3 is TGTGCCAGCAGCCAAGCTGCAGGGGGTGTCGTGACCCAGTACTTC. Translation gives CASSQAAGGVVTQYF.

This CDR3 is CAWATGGGDEKLFF. CDR3 sequence (DNA): TGTGCCTGGGCGACAGGGGGCGGTGATGAAAAACTGTTTTTT. The chain joins TRBV30 to TRBJ1-4, with TRBD1 matching 10 bases. The CDR3 spans 14 residues. J was trimmed by 6 bases and V by 5 bases; bases with no gene match: 6. The germline CDR1 and CDR2 sequences are GTSNPN and SVGIG (reference sequence).

The rearrangement joins TRBV28 to TRBJ1-2; TRBD1 matches at 7 bases. Trimming cost V 4 bases and J 6 bases; bases outside gene matches: 2. This CDR3 is built from 12 residues. Germline values: CDR1 MDHEN, CDR2 SYDVKM. CDR3 in amino acids: CASSSRGDGYTF. The CDR3 DNA is TGTGCCAGCAGTTCCAGGGGGGATGGCTACACCTTC.

The V and J genes are TRBV5-1 and TRBJ2-1, with TRBD2 as a possible D gene (5 bases). V lost 2 bases, J lost 2 bases, and 8 bases lay in between. Germline V gene data show CDR1 as SGHRS and CDR2 as YFSETQ. This CDR3 is 14 amino acids long. The CDR3, as DNA: TGCGCCAGCAGCTTCCGGGAACCCTACAATGAGCAGTTCTTC. Its translation is CASSFREPYNEQFF.

This clone showed up just once. CDR3 residues: CASRGLGNQPQHF. CDR3 DNA: TGTGCCAGTAGGGGGCTTGGCAATCAGCCCCAGCATTTT. The J gene is TRBJ1-5, the V gene TRBV19, with a tentative D call TRBD1 (5 bases). The CDR3 runs 13 residues. Deletions cut 6 bases from V and 2 bases from J, with 8 bases between. Germline-derived CDR1 and CDR2 are LNHDA and SQIVND (reference sequence).

The genes are TRBV5-1 and TRBJ2-1; 7 nucleotides line up with TRBD1. Germline V gene lookup returns CDR1 SGHRS and CDR2 YFSETQ. This CDR3 contains 15 residues. V lost 4 bases, J lost 5 bases, and 9 bases stayed unmatched. The CDR3 reads CASSTRQGWDNEQFF. The CDR3, as DNA: TGCGCCAGCAGCACTCGACAGGGTTGGGACAATGAGCAGTTCTTC.

V usage is TRBV6-5 and J usage is TRBJ2-7; maybe TRBD2 (5 bases). The V gene lost 6 bases and the J gene lost 2 bases, with 14 bases spanning the gap. This CDR3 contains 14 residues. Germline CDR1 reads MNHEY; CDR2 reads SVGAGI. DNA for the CDR3: TGTGCCAGCAGGGGGAGACTCACGACCTACGAGCAGTACTTC. As protein: CASRGRLTTYEQYF.

This clone was picked up one time. This chain uses TRBV28 with TRBJ2-1, with 11 bases aligning to TRBD2. Trimming removed 5 bases from V and 10 bases from J; junction bases left unmatched: 4. Germline CDR1 is MDHEN and CDR2 is SYDVKM. The CDR3 totals 13 residues. CDR3 nucleotide sequence: TGTGCCAGCAGTAGGACTAGCGGGTGGGAGCAGTTCTTC. Its translation is CASSRTSGWEQFF. Looking up the rest from reference TRBV28 and TRBJ2-1 gives the full variable domain: DVKVTQSSRYLVKRTGEKVFLECVQDMDHENMFWYRQDPGLGLRLIYFSYDVKMKEKGDIPEGYSVSREKKERFSLILESASTNQTSMYLCASSRTSGWEQFFGPGTRLTVL.

This clone was detected a few times. This chain uses TRBV13 with TRBJ2-7, with D possibly matching TRBD1 (6 bases). The CDR3 has 14 residues. V lost 3 bases and J lost 2, with 11 bases in between. Germline loops: CDR1 PRHDT, CDR2 FYEKMQ (reference sequence). DNA of the CDR3: TGTGCCAGCAGCTTGACAGGTCGGGCCTACGAGCAGTACTTC. Its protein is CASSLTGRAYEQYF.

This clone was recorded once. The chain joins TRBV6-2 or TRBV6-3 to TRBJ2-1; possibly TRBD2 for D (6 bases). CDR3 size: 17 residues. CDR1 MNHEY and CDR2 SVGEGT come from the germline V gene. The V end was cut by 3 bases, the J end by 4 bases, with 19 bases between. The CDR3 DNA sequence: TGTGCCAGCAGTTATGGGGGAGCGGGCGGGAAATACAATGAGCAGTTCTTC. It translates to CASSYGGAGGKYNEQFF.

The chain links TRBV10-3 to TRBJ2-1; 10 nucleotides line up with TRBD2. Germline CDR1 reads ENHRY; CDR2 reads SYGVKD. V lost 7 bases, J lost 5 bases, and 5 bases stayed unmatched. The CDR3 has 14 amino acids. This CDR3 reads CAIKASGSHNEQFF. CDR3 sequence (DNA): TGTGCCATCAAAGCTAGCGGGAGCCACAATGAGCAGTTCTTC.

The CDR3 DNA reads as TGTGCCAGCAGATCCGACAGGGGAGGCAATCAGCCCCAGCATTTT. Its translation: CASRSDRGGNQPQHF. This rearrangement joins TRBV6-5 to TRBJ1-5, with TRBD1 matching over 8 bases. The germline gives CDR1 MNHEY, CDR2 SVGAGI. Trimming removed 6 bases from V and 2 bases from J; junction bases left unmatched: 6. CDR3 size: 15 residues.

The chain joins TRBV11-2 to TRBJ2-3, with TRBD2 matching over 10 bases. Germline V gene data show CDR1 as SGHAT and CDR2 as FQNNGV. Trimming at V came to 1 base and at J to 4 bases, leaving 14 bases not matched to a gene. The CDR3 covers 19 residues. The CDR3 loop is CASSLVLGLAGGRADTQYF. The CDR3 DNA reads TGTGCCAGCAGCTTAGTTCTAGGGTTAGCGGGAGGTCGAGCAGATACGCAGTATTTT.

Worth noting for this clone: Additional DNA sequences in this sample encode the identical CDR3. The chain couples TRBV4-1 to TRBJ2-7; 9 bases match TRBD2. J gave up 0 bases and V 0 bases, and 12 bases lay outside the gene matches. The length of the CDR3 is 19 residues. Germline CDR1 reads MGHRA; CDR2 reads YSYEKL. The CDR3 DNA reads as TGCGCCAGCAGCCAAGATTCAGCGGGGGGTCGGTCCCTCTCCTACGAGCAGTACTTC. Residues: CASSQDSAGGRSLSYEQYF.

The chain links TRBV28 to TRBJ2-7, with TRBD1 identical over 9 bases. Germline V gives CDR1 MDHEN, CDR2 SYDVKM. After removal of 5 bases from V and 2 bases from J, the junction contained 7 bases not matched to a gene. CDR3 length equals 15 residues. CDR3: CASSPTGTGTYEQYF. Here the CDR3 DNA reads TGTGCCAGCAGTCCTACCGGGACAGGGACCTACGAGCAGTACTTC.

The J gene is TRBJ2-7, the V gene TRBV6-6; 8 bases line up with TRBD2. This CDR3 contains 16 residues. Germline CDR1 MNHNY, CDR2 SVGAGI (reference sequence). The V segment lost 5 bases and the J segment 2 bases; nucleotides outside the gene matches: 11. The CDR3 nucleotides are TGTGCCAGCAGTAAAAAGTCCGTAGCGGGAACCTACGAGCAGTACTTC. Translated: CASSKKSVAGTYEQYF.

V gene TRBV7-9 combines with J gene TRBJ1-2; 11 nucleotides agree with TRBD1. This CDR3 spans 15 amino acids. Germline values: CDR1 SEHNR, CDR2 FQNEAQ (reference sequence). The trim removed 8 bases at V and 3 bases at J, leaving 8 bases unmatched. The chain's CDR3 is CASQSWTGGDYGYTF. In DNA form, the CDR3 reads TGTGCCAGCCAGTCCTGGACAGGGGGCGACTATGGCTACACCTTC.

The rearrangement uses TRBV4-2 and TRBJ2-2; 11 nucleotides line up with TRBD2. The CDR3 totals 17 residues. After removal of 1 base from V and 6 bases from J, the junction contained 7 bases not matched to a gene. Germline V gene data show CDR1 as LGHNA and CDR2 as YNFKEQ. This CDR3 reads CASSQVGLAGGAGELFF. The CDR3, as DNA: TGTGCCAGCAGCCAAGTAGGGCTAGCGGGAGGAGCCGGGGAGCTGTTTTTT.

This clone ranks as medium-sized. This rearrangement joins TRBV7-2 to TRBJ2-7; 10 bases align to TRBD1. The V gene's germline CDR1 is SGHTA and CDR2 FQGNSA. This CDR3 comprises 16 residues. With V trimmed by 1 base and J by 3 bases, 6 bases remained unmatched. CDR3 DNA sequence: TGTGCCAGCAGCTTAGAGACAGGGGGCAGAAACTACGAGCAGTACTTC. This gives the protein CASSLETGGRNYEQYF.

J is TRBJ2-3 and V is TRBV5-1, with D hard to call. The CDR3 runs to 13 residues. The V and J ends lost 2 bases and 0 bases respectively, with 4 bases between them. Looked up from germline, CDR1 is SGHRS and CDR2 is YFSETQ. The CDR3 region is CASSFLSTDTQYF. The CDR3 bases are TGCGCCAGCAGCTTCCTTAGCACAGATACGCAGTATTTT. Based on the CDR3 plus reference TRBV5-1 and TRBJ2-3, the full variable domain is KAGVTQTPRYLIKTRGQQVTLSCSPISGHRSVSWYQQTPGQGLQFLFEYFSETQRNKGNFPGRFSGRQFSNSRSEMNVSTLELGDSALYLCASSFLSTDTQYFGPGTRLTVL.

This clone was picked up one time. The V gene is TRBV6-5, the J gene TRBJ1-2; unclear D gene. V lost 6 bases and J lost 4, with 12 bases in between. The CDR3 extends over 13 amino acids. Germline CDR1 and CDR2: MNHEY and SVGAGI. The chain's CDR3 is CASSPSSTYGYTF. In DNA form, the CDR3 reads TGTGCCAGCAGCCCCTCGTCTACCTATGGCTACACCTTC.